This TCR beta chain was observed in a study of cytomegalovirus exposure and HLA in healthy donors. Findings of the study overall: In vitro confirmation showed three CMV-associated chains to be CMV antigen specific. High sensitivity and specificity were reportedly achieved when the classifier diagnosed cytomegalovirus status.

This clone showed up just once. No antigen is known for it. Germline V lookup: CDR1 MNHEY, CDR2 SVGAGI. The germline V and J ends were trimmed by 2 bases and 5 bases, with 12 bases remaining between them. The CDR3 has 14 amino acids. Assay: immunoSEQ multiplex PCR; the TCRdb copy retains only in-frame clones and omits some. The repertoire holds 75,000 to 100,000 clones, with about 96% as singletons. The TCR was taken from a man between 18 and 35 years old in good health and CMV-seronegative. What was sequenced was PBMCs. The J gene is TRBJ1-1, the V gene TRBV6-5; D ambiguous. CDR3 DNA sequence: TGTGCCAGCAGTTACCAGGTAGAGAGTACTGAAGCTTTCTTT. Translating it yields CASSYQVESTEAFF.